These T cell receptor beta chains were read from a single sample in a study of blood T cell repertoires in COVID-19. Generated by immunoSEQ multiplex PCR, the TCRdb table keeps only in-frame clones and is missing some. The table has around 240,000 clones, around 93% seen once. Material for sequencing was PBMCs or T cells enriched from blood (not recorded which). All receptors derive from a human donor in a cohort exposed to, infected with or recovered from COVID-19 (not recorded which). The donor label of this sample is uncertain. Both conserved end residues are part of each CDR3. The D gene is left open where the match is weak. Expanded clones get a size class; other rows say once, few or many, or leave the size out.

D	V	length	J	size	CDR3	DNA
TRBD1	TRBV4-1	13	TRBJ1-3	-	CASSQGTGGFGYF	TGCGCCAGCAGCCAAGGGACAGGGGGCTTTGGGTATTTT
-	TRBV2	16	TRBJ1-4	-	CASRDFGGETNEKLFF	TGTGCCAGCAGGGATTTCGGGGGGGAGACTAATGAAAAACTGTTTTTT
TRBD1	TRBV30	16	TRBJ1-3	-	CAWSVRVRGPGNTIYF	TGTGCCTGGAGTGTTCGGGTCAGGGGGCCTGGAAACACCATATATTTT
-	TRBV7-9	13	TRBJ1-6	-	CASGGQGNSPLHF	TGTGCCAGCGGTGGGCAGGGTAATTCACCCCTCCACTTT
TRBD2	TRBV7-2	16	TRBJ2-5	-	CASSSGLAGGGETQYF	TGTGCCAGCAGCTCGGGACTAGCGGGGGGAGGAGAGACCCAGTACTTC
TRBD1	TRBV5-1	15	TRBJ1-1	-	CASSSGQGSNTEAFF	TGCGCCAGCAGCTCGGGACAGGGGTCGAACACTGAAGCTTTCTTT
TRBD2	TRBV9	16	TRBJ2-2	-	CASSARERGITGELFF	TGTGCCAGCAGCGCTAGGGAGCGGGGGATCACCGGGGAGCTGTTTTTT
TRBD2	TRBV5-4	16	TRBJ2-3	-	CASSPQRGGVTDTQYF	TGTGCCAGCAGCCCGCAGCGGGGGGGCGTGACAGATACGCAGTATTTT
-	TRBV6-5	14	TRBJ1-2	-	CASSRDRRGYGYTF	TGTGCCAGCAGTAGAGATAGGCGAGGGTATGGCTACACCTTC
TRBD2	TRBV7-6	16	TRBJ2-2	-	CASSPGTRRNTGELFF	TGTGCCAGCAGTCCCGGGACTAGGAGAAATACCGGGGAGCTGTTTTTT
-	TRBV4-2	14	TRBJ1-2	-	CASSRPDSNYGYTF	TGTGCCAGCAGCCGTCCAGATTCTAACTATGGCTACACCTTC
TRBD1	TRBV30	15	TRBJ1-5	-	CAWGAPGQLNQPQHF	TGTGCCTGGGGGGCCCCGGGACAGCTTAATCAGCCCCAGCATTTT
TRBD2	TRBV7-2	16	TRBJ2-1	-	CASSILAGGLGNEQFF	TGTGCCAGCAGCATACTAGCGGGGGGGCTTGGTAATGAGCAGTTCTTC
-	TRBV27	12	TRBJ1-1	-	CASSLSGGNAFF	TGTGCCAGCAGTTTATCAGGAGGGAATGCTTTCTTT
TRBD1	TRBV5-4	14	TRBJ1-6	-	CASSIQGRYSPLHF	TGTGCCAGCAGCATACAGGGGAGGTATTCACCCCTCCACTTT
-	TRBV19	19	TRBJ1-6	-	CASSIDLSGHTAINSPLHF	TGTGCCAGTAGTATAGATCTATCGGGACACACGGCCATAAATTCACCCCTCCACTTT
TRBD1	TRBV4-2	15	TRBJ1-1	once	CASSHHRGMDTEAFF	TGTGCCAGCAGCCACCACAGGGGAATGGACACTGAAGCTTTCTTT
-	TRBV29-1	14	TRBJ1-2	-	CSVEGPDHHYGYTF	TGCAGCGTTGAGGGGCCGGATCACCATTATGGCTACACCTTC
TRBD1	TRBV4-1	17	TRBJ2-2	-	CASSQFVVGTAAGELFF	TGCGCCAGCAGCCAGTTTGTAGTTGGGACAGCTGCCGGGGAGCTGTTTTTT
-	TRBV9	16	TRBJ2-5	-	CASSLNRRDFGETQYF	TGTGCCAGCAGCCTAAACAGACGGGACTTCGGGGAGACCCAGTACTTC
-	TRBV4-2	14	TRBJ1-2	-	CASSEVGSHYGYTF	TGTGCCAGCAGCGAAGTCGGGTCCCACTATGGCTACACCTTC
TRBD1	TRBV7-9	16	TRBJ2-2	-	CASSSTGVENTGELFF	TGTGCCAGCAGCTCGACAGGGGTAGAGAACACCGGGGAGCTGTTTTTT
TRBD1	TRBV23-1	13	TRBJ2-1	-	CASSLDRYNEQFF	TGCGCCAGCAGTTTGGACAGGTACAATGAGCAGTTCTTC
TRBD2	TRBV2	14	TRBJ2-1	-	CASSVRGVGNEQFF	TGTGCCAGCAGTGTCCGGGGGGTTGGGAATGAGCAGTTCTTC
TRBD1	TRBV30	16	TRBJ1-3	-	CAWSVHTGVKGNTIYF	TGTGCCTGGAGTGTACATACAGGGGTGAAGGGAAACACCATATATTTT
-	TRBV6-5	13	TRBJ1-1	-	CASIGRTNTEAFF	TGTGCCAGCATCGGACGGACTAACACTGAAGCTTTCTTT
-	TRBV6-5	13	TRBJ1-4	-	CASRPDSGEKLFF	TGTGCCAGCAGACCGGACAGTGGCGAAAAACTGTTTTTT
TRBD2	TRBV27	15	TRBJ2-7	-	CASSLAGGVSYEQYF	TGTGCCAGCAGCTTAGCGGGGGGGGTTTCCTACGAGCAGTACTTC
TRBD2	TRBV7-9	16	TRBJ2-1	-	CASSLAQRGGPHEQFF	TGTGCCAGCAGCTTGGCCCAGCGGGGGGGTCCCCATGAGCAGTTCTTC
TRBD2	TRBV7-9	15	TRBJ2-1	-	CASSFGGGAGNEQFF	TGTGCCAGCAGCTTCGGCGGGGGGGCTGGCAATGAGCAGTTCTTC
-	TRBV6-6	16	TRBJ2-7	-	CASSTRSTGEAYEQYF	TGTGCCAGCAGTACCCGAAGTACAGGGGAGGCCTACGAGCAGTACTTC
-	TRBV5-1	13	TRBJ2-7	-	CASSNRSPYEQYF	TGCGCCAGCAGCAACCGGTCCCCCTACGAGCAGTACTTC
-	TRBV19	11	TRBJ1-2	-	CASSANVGYTF	TGTGCCAGTAGTGCGAACGTCGGCTACACCTTC
TRBD1	TRBV7-9	19	TRBJ1-3	few	CASSLSPGQGTFSGNTIYF	TGTGCCAGCAGCTTATCGCCGGGACAGGGGACTTTCTCTGGAAACACCATATATTTT
-	TRBV7-5	14	TRBJ1-2	-	CARSLCPGFPGYTF	TGTGCCAGAAGCTTATGTCCAGGGTTTCCTGGCTACACCTTC
-	TRBV5-5	13	TRBJ2-5	-	CASSLTTTRAQYF	TGTGCCAGCAGCCTAACTACGACGAGGGCCCAGTACTTC
-	TRBV27	16	TRBJ2-2	-	CASSTTTGLGTGELFF	TGTGCCAGCAGTACTACCACAGGGTTGGGCACCGGGGAGCTGTTTTTT
-	TRBV11-1	13	TRBJ1-5	-	CASSLGLGQPQHF	TGTGCCAGCAGTCTCGGACTGGGACAGCCCCAGCATTTT
-	TRBV12-5	16	TRBJ1-1	-	CASASNTAGANTEAFF	TGTGCTAGTGCCTCGAATACGGCTGGGGCGAACACTGAAGCTTTCTTT
-	TRBV2	15	TRBJ1-4	-	CASSVLGRVEEKLFF	TGTGCCAGCAGTGTGTTGGGCAGGGTGGAAGAAAAACTGTTTTTT
TRBD1	TRBV5-1	15	TRBJ2-5	once	CASSLGDRALETQYF	TGCGCCAGCAGCCTGGGGGACAGGGCGTTAGAGACCCAGTACTTC
-	TRBV7-2	13	TRBJ1-1	-	CASSEGENTEAFF	TGTGCCAGCAGTGAGGGGGAGAACACTGAAGCTTTCTTT
-	TRBV25-1	15	TRBJ1-6	-	CASSEQGLMYSPLHF	TGTGCCAGCAGTGAGCAGGGGTTAATGTATTCACCCCTCCACTTT
TRBD2	TRBV13	16	TRBJ2-3	-	CASSAGAFSSTDTQYF	TGTGCCAGCTCAGCGGGGGCCTTTTCTAGCACAGATACGCAGTATTTT
-	TRBV12-3/TRBV12-4	13	TRBJ2-7	-	CASSSGNIYEQYF	TGTGCCAGCAGTTCGGGAAATATCTACGAGCAGTACTTC